These 13 T cell receptor beta chains originate from one sample sequenced in a study of PD-1 blockade in classical Hodgkin lymphoma (dated by TCRdb to 2018 to 2020). Library method: the immunoSEQ multiplex PCR assay. Held by TCRdb, this immuneACCESS table contains in-frame sequences only and omits some clones. Under half of the omission traces to an unresolved V gene where checked; the cause of the rest is unknown. The sample table lists fewer than 35,000 clones, about 86% of them with a count of one. Of the sample, around 0.79% falls within the top ten clones. Sample time point, as interpreted from the label and publication: cycle 4 day 1 (C4D1), after 6 weeks of nivolumab. All trial patients had relapsed after autologous stem cell transplantation, with cohorts A, B and C differing in prior brentuximab vedotin exposure. Magnetic negative selection with a Miltenyi CD4+ T cell isolation kit was used to purify CD4+ T cells from thawed PBMCs.

The sequenced sample was CD4+ T cells from blood, obtained before the fourth cycle of nivolumab. Receptors were obtained from a human donor with classical Hodgkin lymphoma.

V is TRBV10-1 and J is TRBJ2-1, with 15 bases that match TRBD2. Losses at the gene ends were 3 bases for V and 0 bases for J; bases not matched to a gene: 6. CDR1 WNHNN and CDR2 SYGVQD come from the germline V gene (reference sequence). The CDR3 has 19 amino acids. In nucleotides, the CDR3 is TGCGCCAGCAGTGACCAGGGACTAGCGGGGGGTAGCTCCTACAATGAGCAGTTCTTC. It translates to CASSDQGLAGGSSYNEQFF.

This clone was picked up one time. The chain is built from TRBV7-2 and TRBJ1-5; TRBD1 matches 8 bases. From germline, CDR1 is SGHTA and CDR2 FQGNSA. The CDR3 runs 17 residues. The junction had 7 bases not matched to a gene; V was cut back by 1 base and J by 2 bases. The CDR3 loop is CASSLGAGGAGNQPQHF. CDR3 in DNA: TGTGCCAGCAGCTTAGGGGCAGGGGGCGCGGGCAATCAGCCCCAGCATTTT.

The CDR3 spells CASGSNRDSKYSNQPQHF. The CDR3 DNA reads TGTGCCAGCGGATCAAACCGGGACAGCAAGTATAGCAATCAGCCCCAGCATTTT. The V and J genes are TRBV27 and TRBJ1-5, with 7 bases that match TRBD1. The CDR3 loop spans 18 amino acids. Trimming at V came to 8 bases and at J to 0 bases, leaving 16 bases not matched to a gene. Germline V lookup: CDR1 MNHEY, CDR2 SMNVEV (reference sequence).

This clone came up a few times. The chain links TRBV30 to TRBJ1-1; D is possibly TRBD1 (5 bases). The V end was cut by 5 bases, the J end by 8 bases, with 9 bases between. This CDR3 is 10 amino acids long. CDR1 and CDR2 from the germline V gene are GTSNPN and SVGIG (reference sequence). In DNA, the CDR3 is TGTGCCTGGGGTAGACAGGAAGCTTTCTTT. As protein: CAWGRQEAFF. The variable domain in full, with the rest retrieved from reference TRBV30 and TRBJ1-1, is SQTIHQWPATLVQPVGSPLSLECTVEGTSNPNLYWYRQAAGRGLQLLFYSVGIGQISSEVPQNLSASRPQDRQFILSSKKLLLSDSGFYLCAWGRQEAFFGQGTRLTVV.

The chain recombines TRBV25-1 with TRBJ1-3, with unresolved D. Germline CDR1 and CDR2: MGHDK and SYGVNS. Trimming took off 6 bases at V and 2 bases at J, with 11 bases between the two ends. The CDR3 has 14 residues. The DNA of the CDR3 is TGTGCCAGCAGGGGTCTGGACGCTGGAAACACCATATATTTT. Translating it yields CASRGLDAGNTIYF.

This clone was recorded a few times. This chain joins TRBV5-1 and TRBJ1-4; the match to TRBD1 covers 10 bases. The J segment lost 7 bases and the V segment lost 5 bases, leaving 8 bases of the junction unmatched. Per germline, CDR1 SGHRS and CDR2 YFSETQ. The CDR3 extends over 15 amino acids. Written as DNA, the CDR3 is TGCGCCAGCAGACCTCAGACAGGGGGCTCTGAAAAACTGTTTTTT. This encodes CASRPQTGGSEKLFF. Drawing the rest from reference TRBV5-1 and TRBJ1-4, the complete variable domain is KAGVTQTPRYLIKTRGQQVTLSCSPISGHRSVSWYQQTPGQGLQFLFEYFSETQRNKGNFPGRFSGRQFSNSRSEMNVSTLELGDSALYLCASRPQTGGSEKLFFGSGTQLSVL.

This clone turned up a few times. V and J are TRBV4-3 and TRBJ1-5; no firm D call. Looked up from germline, CDR1 is LGHNA and CDR2 is YSLEER. V lost 0 bases and J lost 7, with 7 bases in between. The CDR3 extends over 13 amino acids. CDR3 in DNA: TGCGCCAGCAGCCAAGAAACGCAGCAGCCCCAGCATTTT. This gives the protein CASSQETQQPQHF.

The chain joins TRBV27 to TRBJ1-5; a weak D match, TRBD1 (5 bases). The ends were cut back, 3 bases at V and 2 bases at J, with 11 bases in the middle. The V gene's germline CDR1 is MNHEY and CDR2 SMNVEV (reference sequence). The CDR3 totals 15 residues. The CDR3 coding sequence is TGTGCCAGCAGTTTTGGGGCTGGCGGCAATCAGCCCCAGCATTTT. Translation: CASSFGAGGNQPQHF.

This clone appeared a single time. CDR3 nucleotides: TGTGCCATCGCCCCTTTGGCGGGCCAAGAGACCCAGTACTTC. This encodes CAIAPLAGQETQYF. The V gene is TRBV10-3, the J gene TRBJ2-5, with a possible D match to TRBD2 (5 bases). CDR1 and CDR2 (germline): ENHRY, SYGVKD. The CDR3 covers 14 residues. V was shortened by 8 bases and J by 1 base, with 14 bases between the two germline ends.

The CDR3 region has the DNA TGCGCCAGCACCCCACGGGGGGGGCTCACAGATACGCAGTATTTT. This codes for CASTPRGGLTDTQYF. V and J are TRBV5-1 and TRBJ2-3; 8 bases agree with TRBD2. The CDR3 totals 15 residues. The V segment lost 6 bases and the J segment 2 bases; nucleotides outside the gene matches: 8. CDR1 is SGHRS, CDR2 YFSETQ, per germline.

This clone has a handful of counts. The gene calls are TRBV5-1 and TRBJ1-1; 7 nucleotides match TRBD1. The CDR3 sequence is 14 residues long. Germline V gene lookup returns CDR1 SGHRS and CDR2 YFSETQ. J lost 8 bases, V lost 1 base, and 8 bases had no gene match. CDR3 bases: TGCGCCAGCAGCTTGCTTACAGGGGTCGCAGAAGCTTTCTTT. Residues: CASSLLTGVAEAFF.

The J gene is TRBJ2-3, the V gene TRBV5-1, with TRBD2 identical over 7 bases. V was clipped by 4 bases and J by 1 base; unmatched bases: 12. Germline CDR1 and CDR2: SGHRS and YFSETQ. The CDR3 is 17 amino acids. CDR3 bases: TGCGCCAGCAGCATTAGGCGGGAGTACAGCCGCACAGATACGCAGTATTTT. It translates to CASSIRREYSRTDTQYF.

J is TRBJ2-2 and V is TRBV7-9; no reliable D call. V lost 5 bases and J 0 bases, leaving 7 bases between the germline ends. The germline V gene encodes CDR1 SEHNR and CDR2 FQNEAQ (reference sequence). The CDR3 loop spans 14 amino acids. CDR3 in amino acids: CASSPRPNTGELFF. CDR3 sequence (DNA): TGTGCCAGCAGCCCTAGACCGAACACCGGGGAGCTGTTTTTT.